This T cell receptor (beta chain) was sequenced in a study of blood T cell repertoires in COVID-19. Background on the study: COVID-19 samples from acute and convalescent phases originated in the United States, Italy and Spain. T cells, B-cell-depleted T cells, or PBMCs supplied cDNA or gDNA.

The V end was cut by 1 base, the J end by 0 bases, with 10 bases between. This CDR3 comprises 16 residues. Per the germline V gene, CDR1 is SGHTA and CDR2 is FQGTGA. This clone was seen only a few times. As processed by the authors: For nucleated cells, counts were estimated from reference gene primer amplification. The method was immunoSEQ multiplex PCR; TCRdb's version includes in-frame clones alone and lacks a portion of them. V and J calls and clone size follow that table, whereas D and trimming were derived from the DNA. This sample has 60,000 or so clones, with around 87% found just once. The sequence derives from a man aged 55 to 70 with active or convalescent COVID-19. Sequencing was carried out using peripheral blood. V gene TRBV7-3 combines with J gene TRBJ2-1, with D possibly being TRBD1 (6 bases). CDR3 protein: CASSLIGGISYNEQFF. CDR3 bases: TGTGCCAGCAGCTTAATAGGGGGTATCTCCTACAATGAGCAGTTCTTC. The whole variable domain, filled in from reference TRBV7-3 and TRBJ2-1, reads GAGVSQTPSNKVTEKGKYVELRCDPISGHTALYWYRQSLGQGPEFLIYFQGTGAADDSGLPNDRFFAVRPEGSVSTLKIQRTERGDSAVYLCASSLIGGISYNEQFFGPGTRLTVL.